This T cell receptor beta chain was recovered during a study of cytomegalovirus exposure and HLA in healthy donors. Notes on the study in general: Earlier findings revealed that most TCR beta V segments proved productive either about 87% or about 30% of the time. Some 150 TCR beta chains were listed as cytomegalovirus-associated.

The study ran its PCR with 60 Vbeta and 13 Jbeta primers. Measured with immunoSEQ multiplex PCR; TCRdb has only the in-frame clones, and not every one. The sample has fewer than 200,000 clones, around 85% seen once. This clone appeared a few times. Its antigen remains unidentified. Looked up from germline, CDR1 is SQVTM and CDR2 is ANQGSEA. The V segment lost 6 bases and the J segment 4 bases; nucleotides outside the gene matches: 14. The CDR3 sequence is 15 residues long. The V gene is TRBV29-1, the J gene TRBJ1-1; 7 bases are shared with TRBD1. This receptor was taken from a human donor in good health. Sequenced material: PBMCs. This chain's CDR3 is CSVWTGPQQATEAFF. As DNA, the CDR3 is TGCAGCGTCTGGACAGGACCGCAGCAAGCCACTGAAGCTTTCTTT.